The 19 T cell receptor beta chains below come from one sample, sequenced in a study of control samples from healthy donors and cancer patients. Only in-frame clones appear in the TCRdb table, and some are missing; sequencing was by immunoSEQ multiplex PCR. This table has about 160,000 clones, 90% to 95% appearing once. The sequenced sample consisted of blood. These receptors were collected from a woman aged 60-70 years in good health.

The chain's CDR3 is CASRGGGGSYEQYF. The CDR3 nucleotides read TGTGCCAGCAGGGGAGGGGGAGGCTCCTACGAGCAGTACTTC. The rearrangement joins TRBV6-5 to TRBJ2-7, with D possibly being TRBD2 (7 bases). The germline V gene encodes CDR1 MNHEY and CDR2 SVGAGI. V shed 6 bases and J shed 0 bases, with 12 bases lying between them. The CDR3 spans 14 residues.

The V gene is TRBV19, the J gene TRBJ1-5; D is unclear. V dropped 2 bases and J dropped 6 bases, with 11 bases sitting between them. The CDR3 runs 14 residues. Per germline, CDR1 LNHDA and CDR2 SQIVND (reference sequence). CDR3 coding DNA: TGTGCCAGTAGTATAAACTCAGCGGGTCAGCCCCAGCATTTT. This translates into CASSINSAGQPQHF. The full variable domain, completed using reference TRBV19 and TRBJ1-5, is DGGITQSPKYLFRKEGQNVTLSCEQNLNHDAMYWYRQDPGQGLRLIYYSQIVNDFQKGDIAEGYSVSREKKESFPLTVTSAQKNPTAFYLCASSINSAGQPQHFGDGTRLSIL.

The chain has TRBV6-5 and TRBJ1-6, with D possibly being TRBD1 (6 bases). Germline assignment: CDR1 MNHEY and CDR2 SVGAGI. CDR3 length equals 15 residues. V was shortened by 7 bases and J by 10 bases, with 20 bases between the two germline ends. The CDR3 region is CASTTRRGAESPLHF. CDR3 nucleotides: TGTGCCAGCACAACGAGAAGGGGGGCGGAGTCACCCCTCCACTTT.

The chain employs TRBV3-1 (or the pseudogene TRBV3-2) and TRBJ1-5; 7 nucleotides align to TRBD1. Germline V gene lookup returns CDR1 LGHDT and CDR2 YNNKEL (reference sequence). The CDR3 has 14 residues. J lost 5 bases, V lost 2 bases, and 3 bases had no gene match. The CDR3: CASSQWQGDQPQHF. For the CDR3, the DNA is TGTGCCAGCAGCCAATGGCAGGGGGATCAGCCCCAGCATTTT.

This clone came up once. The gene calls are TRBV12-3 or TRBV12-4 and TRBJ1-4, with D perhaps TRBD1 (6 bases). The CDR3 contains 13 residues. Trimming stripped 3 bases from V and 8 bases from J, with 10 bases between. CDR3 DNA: TGTGCCAGCAGTTTCGTCAGGGGCGAAAAACTGTTTTTT. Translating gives CASSFVRGEKLFF.

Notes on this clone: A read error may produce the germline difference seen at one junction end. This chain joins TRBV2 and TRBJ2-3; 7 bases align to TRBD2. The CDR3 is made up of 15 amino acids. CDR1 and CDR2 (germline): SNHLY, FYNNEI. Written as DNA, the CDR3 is TGTGCCAGCAGAGAAGGGCGGGGGTACACAGATACGCAGTATTTT. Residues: CASREGRGYTDTQYF.

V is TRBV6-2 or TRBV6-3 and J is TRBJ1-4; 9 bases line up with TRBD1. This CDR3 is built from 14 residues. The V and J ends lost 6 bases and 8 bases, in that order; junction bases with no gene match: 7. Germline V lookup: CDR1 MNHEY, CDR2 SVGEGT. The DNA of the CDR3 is TGTGCCAGCAGCACTACAGGGGGCGAAGAAAAACTGTTTTTT. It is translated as CASSTTGGEEKLFF.

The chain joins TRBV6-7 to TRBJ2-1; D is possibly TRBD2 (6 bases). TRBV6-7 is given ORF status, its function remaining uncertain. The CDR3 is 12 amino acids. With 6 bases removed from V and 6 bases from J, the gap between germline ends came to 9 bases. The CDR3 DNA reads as TGTGCCAGCAGCTTCGGGGGCAATGAGCAGTTCTTC. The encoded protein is CASSFGGNEQFF.

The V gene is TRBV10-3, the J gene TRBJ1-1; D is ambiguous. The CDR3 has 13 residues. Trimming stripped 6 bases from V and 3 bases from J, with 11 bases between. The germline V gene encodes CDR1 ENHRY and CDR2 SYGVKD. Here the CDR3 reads CAIRKWGDTEAFF. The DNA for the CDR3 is TGTGCCATCAGGAAGTGGGGAGACACTGAAGCTTTCTTT.

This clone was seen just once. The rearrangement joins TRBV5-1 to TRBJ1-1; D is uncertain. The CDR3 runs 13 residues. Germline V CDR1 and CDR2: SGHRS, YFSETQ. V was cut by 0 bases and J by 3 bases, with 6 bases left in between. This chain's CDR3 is CASSLGPDTEAFF. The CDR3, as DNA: TGCGCCAGCAGCTTGGGGCCTGACACTGAAGCTTTCTTT.

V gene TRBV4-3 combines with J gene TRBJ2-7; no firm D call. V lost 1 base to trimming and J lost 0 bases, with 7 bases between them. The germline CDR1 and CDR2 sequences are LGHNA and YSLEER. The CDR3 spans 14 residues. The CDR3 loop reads CASSQGESSYEQYF. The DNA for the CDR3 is TGCGCCAGCAGCCAAGGAGAAAGCTCCTACGAGCAGTACTTC.

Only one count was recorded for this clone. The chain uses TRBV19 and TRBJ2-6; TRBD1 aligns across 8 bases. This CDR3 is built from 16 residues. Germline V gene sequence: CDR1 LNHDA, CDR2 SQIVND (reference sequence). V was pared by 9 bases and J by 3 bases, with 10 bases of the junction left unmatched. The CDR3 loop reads CASRARGRRGANVLTF. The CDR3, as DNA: TGTGCCAGCCGCGCCAGGGGGCGGCGTGGGGCCAACGTCCTGACTTTC.

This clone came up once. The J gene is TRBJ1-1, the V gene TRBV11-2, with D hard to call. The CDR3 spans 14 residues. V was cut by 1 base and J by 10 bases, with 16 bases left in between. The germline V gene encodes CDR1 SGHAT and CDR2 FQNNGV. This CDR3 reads CASSLVGQKAAAFF. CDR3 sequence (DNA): TGTGCCAGCAGCTTAGTTGGTCAGAAGGCAGCAGCTTTCTTT.

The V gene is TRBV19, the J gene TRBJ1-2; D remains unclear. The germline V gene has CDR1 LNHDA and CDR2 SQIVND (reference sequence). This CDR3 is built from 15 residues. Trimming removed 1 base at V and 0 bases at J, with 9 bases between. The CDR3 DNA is TGTGCCAGTAGTATAGCGGCCAGACCTAACTATGGCTACACCTTC. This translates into CASSIAARPNYGYTF.

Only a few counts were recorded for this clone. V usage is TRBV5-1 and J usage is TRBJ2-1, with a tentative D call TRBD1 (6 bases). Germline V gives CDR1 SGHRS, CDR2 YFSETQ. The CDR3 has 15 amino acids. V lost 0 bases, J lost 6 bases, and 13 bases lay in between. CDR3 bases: TGCGCCAGCAGCTTGGCCACAGGGATCGGCAATGAGCAGTTCTTC. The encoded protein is CASSLATGIGNEQFF.

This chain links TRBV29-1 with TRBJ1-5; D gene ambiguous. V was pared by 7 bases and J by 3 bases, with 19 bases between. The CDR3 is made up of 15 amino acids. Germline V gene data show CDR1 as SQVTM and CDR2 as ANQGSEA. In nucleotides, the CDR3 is TGCAGCGGGTATTGTGGCAGGAGATTCAATCAGCCCCAGCATTTT. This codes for CSGYCGRRFNQPQHF.

CDR3 region: CASSFKRDSLSYEQYF. CDR3 bases: TGCGCCAGCAGCTTTAAACGGGACAGCCTTTCGTACGAGCAGTACTTC. The chain couples TRBV5-1 to TRBJ2-7; 7 bases fit TRBD1. V lost 2 bases, J lost 4 bases, and 12 bases stayed unmatched. The CDR3 is 16 amino acids. CDR1 and CDR2 (germline): SGHRS, YFSETQ.

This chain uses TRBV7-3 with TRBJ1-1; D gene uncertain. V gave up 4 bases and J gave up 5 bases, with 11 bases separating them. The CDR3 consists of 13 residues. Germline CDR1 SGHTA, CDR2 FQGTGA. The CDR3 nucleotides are TGTGCCAGCAGCTCCAGTGAAGTGACTGAAGCTTTCTTT. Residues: CASSSSEVTEAFF.

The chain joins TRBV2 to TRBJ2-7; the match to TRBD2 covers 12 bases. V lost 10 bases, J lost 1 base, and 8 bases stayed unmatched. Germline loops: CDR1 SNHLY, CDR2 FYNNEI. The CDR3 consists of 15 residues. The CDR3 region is CATKLLAGGSYEQYF. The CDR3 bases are TGTGCCACCAAGCTACTAGCGGGGGGATCCTACGAGCAGTACTTC.